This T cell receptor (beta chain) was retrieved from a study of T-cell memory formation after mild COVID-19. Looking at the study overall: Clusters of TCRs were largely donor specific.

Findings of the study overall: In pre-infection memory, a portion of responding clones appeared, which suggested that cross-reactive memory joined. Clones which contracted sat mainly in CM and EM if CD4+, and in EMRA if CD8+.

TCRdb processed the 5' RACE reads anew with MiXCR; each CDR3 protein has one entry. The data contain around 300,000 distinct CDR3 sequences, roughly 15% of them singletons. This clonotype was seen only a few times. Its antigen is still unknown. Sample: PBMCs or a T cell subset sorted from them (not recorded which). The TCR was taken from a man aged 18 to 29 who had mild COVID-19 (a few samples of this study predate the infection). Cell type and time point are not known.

The DNA of the CDR3 is TGCAGTGCTTGGGGTGTGAACACCGGGGAGCTGTTTTTT. Translation: CSAWGVNTGELFF. V usage is TRBV20-1 and J usage is TRBJ2-2; no definite D call. Per germline, CDR1 DFQATT and CDR2 SNEGSKA (reference sequence). The V gene lost 5 bases and the J gene lost 1 base, with 8 bases spanning the gap. CDR3 size: 13 residues.